These 9 T cell receptor beta chains were all obtained from the same sample, sequenced in a study of response to subunit inactivated influenza vaccine. TCRdb re-called the RT-PCR reads with MiXCR, one entry per CDR3 protein. The sample holds 800,000 or so distinct CDR3 sequences, around 20% seen once. Material: PBMCs from blood, obtained around 5 days after vaccination. The source of these receptors is a man in his fifties or sixties who received an inactivated influenza vaccine.

Only one count was recorded for this clonotype. The chain recombines TRBV6-1 with TRBJ2-7, with D perhaps matching TRBD1 (6 bases). The V and J ends lost 6 bases and 0 bases respectively, with 12 bases between them. Germline CDR1 is MNHNS and CDR2 is SASEGT. CDR3 length: 14 residues. The CDR3 DNA reads as TGTGCCAGCAGAGGACAGCCAAGCTCCTACGAGCAGTACTTC. It is translated as CASRGQPSSYEQYF.

There are a few counts of this clonotype. The V gene is TRBV5-1, the J gene TRBJ2-1; a weak D match, TRBD1 (5 bases). V lost 4 bases to trimming and J lost 1 base, with 12 bases between them. The CDR3 extends over 15 amino acids. Germline lookup yields CDR1 SGHRS and CDR2 YFSETQ. This chain's CDR3 is CASSPDTLSYNEQFF. The CDR3 DNA reads as TGCGCCAGCAGCCCGGACACCTTGTCCTACAATGAGCAGTTCTTC.

The rearrangement joins TRBV9 to TRBJ2-3; possibly TRBD1 for D (5 bases). Trimming cost V 0 bases and J 2 bases, with 10 bases left between them. The CDR3 consists of 15 residues. Germline V gene data show CDR1 as SGDLS and CDR2 as YYNGEE. Written as DNA, the CDR3 is TGTGCCAGCAGCGTAGCTCTAGGGGACACAGATACGCAGTATTTT. Amino acid sequence: CASSVALGDTDTQYF.

At least ten counts were recorded for this clonotype. The V and J genes are TRBV9 and TRBJ2-7; D is tentatively TRBD1 or TRBD2 (6 bases each). This CDR3 comprises 12 residues. Germline CDR1 is SGDLS and CDR2 is YYNGEE. The V and J ends lost 4 bases and 7 bases respectively, with 12 bases between them. As DNA, the CDR3 is TGTGCCAGCAGCCCAGGAGGGGGAGAGCAGTACTTC. This gives the protein CASSPGGGEQYF. Looking up the rest from reference TRBV9 and TRBJ2-7 gives the full variable domain: DSGVTQTPKHLITATGQRVTLRCSPRSGDLSVYWYQQSLDQGLQFLIQYYNGEERAKGNILERFSAQQFPDLHSELNLSSLELGDSALYFCASSPGGGEQYFGPGTRLTVT.

This clonotype turned up a few times. The V gene is TRBV20-1, the J gene TRBJ1-1; D not certain. The CDR3 has 15 amino acids. Germline V gene sequence: CDR1 DFQATT, CDR2 SNEGSKA (reference sequence). Between the trimmed V and J ends, which lost 5 bases and 4 bases, there was a span of 20 bases. CDR3 coding DNA: TGCAGTGCTGGCGGGGAACATCGGGCAGTCACTGAAGCTTTCTTT. It encodes CSAGGEHRAVTEAFF.

The chain joins TRBV6-5 to TRBJ1-2, with 10 nucleotides matching TRBD1. The CDR3 covers 14 residues. Germline CDR1 and CDR2: MNHEY and SVGAGI. V gave up 3 bases and J gave up 7 bases; unmatched junction bases: 5. CDR3 amino acids: CASSYDRGQFGYTF. The CDR3 nucleotides read TGTGCCAGCAGTTATGACAGGGGGCAGTTTGGCTACACCTTC.

V and J are TRBV3-1 and TRBJ2-3; 9 nucleotides match TRBD2. Germline CDR1 and CDR2: LGHDT and YNNKEL (reference sequence). There are 20 residues in the CDR3. Trimming cost V 4 bases and J 6 bases; bases outside gene matches: 23. In nucleotides, the CDR3 is TGTGCCAGCAGCCCTCGGGGTAGCGGGAGAAATTTCGGGGCAAGGGATACGCAGTATTTT. This gives the protein CASSPRGSGRNFGARDTQYF.

The chain is built from TRBV12-3 or TRBV12-4 and TRBJ1-1; TRBD1 is a possible D gene (5 bases). Trimming took 9 bases from V and 0 from J, leaving 14 bases between them. The CDR3 is 14 amino acids. CDR3 in amino acids: CARSRGHLNTEAFF. The CDR3 coding sequence is TGTGCCAGAAGCCGAGGACACTTGAACACTGAAGCTTTCTTT.

This clonotype showed up just a few times. J is TRBJ2-3 and V is TRBV20-1, with TRBD1 identical over 9 bases. V lost 2 bases to trimming and J lost 1 base; unmatched junction nucleotides: 4. There are 15 residues in the CDR3. Per the germline V gene, CDR1 is DFQATT and CDR2 is SNEGSKA (reference sequence). The CDR3 bases are TGCAGTGCTAGATGGACAGGGGAGGGCACAGATACGCAGTATTTT. Translation gives CSARWTGEGTDTQYF.